Shown below are 6 T cell receptor beta chains from a single sample sequenced in a study of blood T cell repertoires in COVID-19. Some clones are missing from TCRdb's copy, which holds only in-frame ones; the method was immunoSEQ multiplex PCR. The sample lists a few hundred thousand clones, under 90% seen once, with about 4% in the top ten. Sequenced material: PBMCs or T cells enriched from blood (not recorded which). These TCRs come from a young man who had recovered from COVID-19.

The CDR3 DNA sequence: TGTGCCAGCAGTTACTCACAGGGCGTGAACACTGAAGCTTTCTTT. It is translated as CASSYSQGVNTEAFF. The rearrangement links TRBV6-5 to TRBJ1-1; the D gene is possibly TRBD1 (6 bases). Trimming cost V 0 bases and J 0 bases, with 8 bases left between them. This CDR3 has 15 amino acids. The V gene's germline CDR1 is MNHEY and CDR2 SVGAGI.

The V call is TRBV5-8, the J call TRBJ2-1; 7 bases fit TRBD1. Germline-derived CDR1 and CDR2 are SGHTS and YDEGEE. This CDR3 spans 15 amino acids. V trimming: 0 bases; J trimming: 0 bases; junction bases outside the gene matches: 0. The CDR3 sequence: CASSLGDSSYNEQFF. The CDR3 DNA follows: TGTGCCAGCAGCTTGGGGGACAGCTCCTACAATGAGCAGTTCTTC.

The chain combines TRBV2 with TRBJ1-5; 8 bases line up with TRBD1. The ends lost 5 bases at V and 1 base at J; junction bases unmatched: 4. The CDR3 runs 15 residues. The germline V gene encodes CDR1 SNHLY and CDR2 FYNNEI. CDR3 in DNA: TGTGCCAGCAGTCTGAACAGGGGGAGCAATCAGCCCCAGCATTTT. It translates to CASSLNRGSNQPQHF.

This sequence joins TRBV30 and TRBJ2-7; the match to TRBD2 covers 7 bases. The CDR3 has 14 amino acids. The V segment lost 3 bases and the J segment 2 bases; nucleotides outside the gene matches: 7. The germline V gene has CDR1 GTSNPN and CDR2 SVGIG (reference sequence). The CDR3 region is CAWRGPGGTYEQYF. The CDR3, as DNA: TGTGCCTGGAGAGGACCGGGGGGAACCTACGAGCAGTACTTC.

The chain employs TRBV3-1 (or the pseudogene TRBV3-2) and TRBJ1-2; 8 bases align to TRBD1. This CDR3 has 14 amino acids. Germline loops: CDR1 LGHDT, CDR2 YNNKEL (reference sequence). Unmatched junction bases numbered 4, after V lost 4 bases and J lost 3 bases. The CDR3 loop reads CASSLGQADYGYTF. DNA of the CDR3: TGTGCCAGCAGCCTGGGACAGGCTGACTATGGCTACACCTTC.

The chain uses TRBV11-1 and TRBJ1-3; no definite D call. Trimming left V 2 bases short and J 8 bases short, with 7 bases between. CDR1 and CDR2 from the germline V gene are SGHAT and FQDESV (reference sequence). CDR3 length: 12 residues. The CDR3 spells CASSLNSDTIYF. In DNA, the CDR3 is TGTGCCAGCAGCTTAAATTCGGACACCATATATTTT.